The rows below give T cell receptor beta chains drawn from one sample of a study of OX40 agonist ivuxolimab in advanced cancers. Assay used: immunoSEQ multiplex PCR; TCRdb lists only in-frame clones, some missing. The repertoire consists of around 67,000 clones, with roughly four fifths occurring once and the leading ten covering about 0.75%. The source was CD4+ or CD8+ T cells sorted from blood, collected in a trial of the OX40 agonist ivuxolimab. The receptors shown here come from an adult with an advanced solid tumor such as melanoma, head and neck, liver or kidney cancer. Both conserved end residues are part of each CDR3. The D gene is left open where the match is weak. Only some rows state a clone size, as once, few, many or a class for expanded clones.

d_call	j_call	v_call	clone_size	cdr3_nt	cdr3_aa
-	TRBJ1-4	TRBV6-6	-	TGTGCCAGCAGTTACTCGAGTGGACATAGGGAAAAACTGTTTTTT	CASSYSSGHREKLFF
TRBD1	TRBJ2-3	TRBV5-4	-	TGTGCCAGCATGGACAGGGGTTATACAGATACGCAGTATTTT	CASMDRGYTDTQYF
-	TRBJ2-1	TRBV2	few	TGTGCCAGCAGTAGCGGCCAAGGGAATGAGCAGTTCTTC	CASSSGQGNEQFF
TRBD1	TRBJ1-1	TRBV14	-	TGTGCCAGCAGCCAAACGGGACAGGGCACGGCTTTCTTT	CASSQTGQGTAFF
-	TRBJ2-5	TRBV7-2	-	TGTGCCAGCAGCTTACGTTCCTCGGCGGGGATGCAAGAGACCCAGTACTTC	CASSLRSSAGMQETQYF
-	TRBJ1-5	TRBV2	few	TGTGCCAGCAGTGAGGAAGCTTATAGCAATCAGCCCCAGCATTTT	CASSEEAYSNQPQHF
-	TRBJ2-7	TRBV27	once	TGTGCCAGCAGTTTATCCTATCTAGCTCCAAAAGAGCAGTACTTC	CASSLSYLAPKEQYF
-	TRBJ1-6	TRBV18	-	TGTGCCAGCTCACCCTCCAGCGGACAGAATTCACCCCTCCACTTT	CASSPSSGQNSPLHF
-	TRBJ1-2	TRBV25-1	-	TGTGCCAGCAGAAGGGCGGGAGCTAACTATGGCTACACCTTC	CASRRAGANYGYTF
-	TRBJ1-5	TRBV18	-	TGTGCCAGCTCACCAGGGGGAGGGGTCATTGTTCAGCCCCAGCATTTT	CASSPGGGVIVQPQHF
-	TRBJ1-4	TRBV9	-	TGTGCCAGCAGCGTAGAGGGGGGGACATATGAAAAACTGTTTTTT	CASSVEGGTYEKLFF
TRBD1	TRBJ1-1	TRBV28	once	TGTGCCAGCAGTCTACTCGGACAGGGGGCTTTCTTT	CASSLLGQGAFF
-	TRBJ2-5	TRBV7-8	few	TGTGCCAGCAAAGTTATCCAAGAGACCCAGTACTTC	CASKVIQETQYF
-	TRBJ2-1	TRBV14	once	TGTGCCAGCAGCCAAAAGCTGTGGAGGGAAACAGGGTACTACAATGAGCAGTTCTTC	CASSQKLWRETGYYNEQFF
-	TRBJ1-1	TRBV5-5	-	TGTGCCAGCAGGAAGGTACCGGGAGGCACTGAAGCTTTCTTT	CASRKVPGGTEAFF
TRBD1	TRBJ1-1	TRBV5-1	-	TGCGCCAGCAGCTTTTCTCCGTGGCAGGGGGGACTGAACACTGAAGCTTTCTTT	CASSFSPWQGGLNTEAFF
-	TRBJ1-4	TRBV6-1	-	TGTGCCAGCAGTGAAGGCAGTTCGGGGAGAAGGGGTTTCGAAAAACTGTTTTTT	CASSEGSSGRRGFEKLFF
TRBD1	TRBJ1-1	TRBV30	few	TGTGCCTTACGGACAGGAAACATGAACACTGAAGCTTTCTTT	CALRTGNMNTEAFF
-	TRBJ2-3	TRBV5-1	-	TGCGCCAGCAGCTTGGGCAGTTACACAGATACGCAGTATTTT	CASSLGSYTDTQYF
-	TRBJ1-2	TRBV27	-	TGTGCCAGCAGATCTCCCCTTGGTACTAACTATGGCTACACCTTC	CASRSPLGTNYGYTF
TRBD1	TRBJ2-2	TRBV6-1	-	TGTGCCAGCAGTTTGAGACAGGGGAGTATCGGGGAGCTGTTTTTT	CASSLRQGSIGELFF